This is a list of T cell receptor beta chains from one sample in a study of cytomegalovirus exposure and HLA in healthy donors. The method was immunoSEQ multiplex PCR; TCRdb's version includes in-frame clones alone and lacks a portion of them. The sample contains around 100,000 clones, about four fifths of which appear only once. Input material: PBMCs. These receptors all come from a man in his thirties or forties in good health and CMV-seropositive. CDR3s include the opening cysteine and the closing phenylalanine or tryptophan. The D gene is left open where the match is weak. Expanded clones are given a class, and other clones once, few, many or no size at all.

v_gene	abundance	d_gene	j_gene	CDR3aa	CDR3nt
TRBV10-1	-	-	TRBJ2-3	CASSDGVGPADSAQYF	TGCGCCAGCAGTGATGGTGTGGGGCCCGCCGATTCGGCGCAGTATTTT
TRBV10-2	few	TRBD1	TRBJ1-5	CASSLQGNSNQPQHF	TGCGCCAGCAGCTTACAGGGGAACAGCAATCAGCCCCAGCATTTT
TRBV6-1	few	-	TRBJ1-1	CASSSGTNMNTEAFF	TGTGCCAGCAGTTCCGGGACAAATATGAACACTGAAGCTTTCTTT
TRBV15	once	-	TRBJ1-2	CATSMMGRSYGYPF	TGTGCCACCAGCATGATGGGGCGCTCTTATGGCTACCCCTTC
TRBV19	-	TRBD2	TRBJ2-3	CASSTGPGGGSPAQYF	TGTGCCAGTAGTACAGGGCCGGGCGGGGGTTCCCCTGCGCAGTATTTT
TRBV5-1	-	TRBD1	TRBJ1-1	CASSSQGGNTEAFF	TGCGCCAGCAGCTCACAGGGGGGGAACACTGAAGCTTTCTTT
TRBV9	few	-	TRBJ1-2	CASSVDGGYGYTF	TGTGCCAGCAGCGTAGACGGGGGGTATGGCTACACCTTC
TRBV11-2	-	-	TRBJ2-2	CASMNLANTGELFF	TGTGCCAGTATGAATCTAGCTAACACCGGGGAGCTGTTTTTT
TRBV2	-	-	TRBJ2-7	CASREDEQYF	TGTGCCAGCAGGGAGGACGAGCAGTACTTC
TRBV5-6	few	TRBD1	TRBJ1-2	CASSRQGNYGYTF	TGTGCCAGCAGCCGACAGGGGAACTATGGCTACACCTTC
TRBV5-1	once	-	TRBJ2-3	CASSLAGVGTDTQYF	TGCGCCAGCAGCTTGGCGGGGGTTGGGACAGATACGCAGTATTTT
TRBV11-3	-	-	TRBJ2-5	CASSFTGQETQYF	TGTGCCAGCAGCTTTACGGGACAAGAGACCCAGTACTTC
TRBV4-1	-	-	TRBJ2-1	CASSPTARGSGNEQFF	TGCGCCAGCAGCCCCACGGCCAGGGGAAGTGGCAATGAGCAGTTCTTC
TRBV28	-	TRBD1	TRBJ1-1	CASRAPGQGVHTEAFF	TGTGCCAGCAGAGCCCCGGGACAGGGCGTGCACACTGAAGCTTTCTTT
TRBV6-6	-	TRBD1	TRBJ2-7	CASTLRDSSYEQYF	TGTGCCAGCACCTTGAGGGACAGTTCCTACGAGCAGTACTTC
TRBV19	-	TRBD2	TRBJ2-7	CASSPRQRGGSYEQYF	TGTGCCAGTAGTCCCCGCCAGCGGGGGGGATCCTACGAGCAGTACTTC
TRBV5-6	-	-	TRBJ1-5	CASSRTGNQPQHF	TGTGCCAGCAGCCGGACAGGCAATCAGCCCCAGCATTTT